This section outlines one T cell receptor (beta chain) sequence together with its context. As part of library construction, unique molecular identifiers were attached to individual cDNA molecules. One entry per CDR3 protein results from TCRdb running MiXCR on the 5' RACE reads. The sample shows around 60,000 distinct CDR3 sequences, roughly 18% of them seen only once. The CDR3 spans 15 residues. Per the germline V gene, CDR1 is WSHSY and CDR2 is SAAADI. Deletions cut 9 bases from V and 6 bases from J, with 21 bases between. The data were obtained in a study of early T cells in non-severe SARS-CoV-2 infection. Overall study: The chains were unpaired, and the sequenced material was bulk RNA from unsorted whole blood.

The chain couples TRBV10-2 to TRBJ1-5; D perhaps matches TRBD1 (5 bases). Sequences were derived from whole blood, sampled at baseline. This clonotype was sampled from an adult who was a healthcare worker with PCR-confirmed SARS-CoV-2 infection or an uninfected control (not recorded which). CDR3 sequence: CASTPRPGPSQPQHF. The CDR3 region has the DNA TGCGCCAGTACCCCCCGACCGGGACCAAGTCAGCCCCAGCATTTT.